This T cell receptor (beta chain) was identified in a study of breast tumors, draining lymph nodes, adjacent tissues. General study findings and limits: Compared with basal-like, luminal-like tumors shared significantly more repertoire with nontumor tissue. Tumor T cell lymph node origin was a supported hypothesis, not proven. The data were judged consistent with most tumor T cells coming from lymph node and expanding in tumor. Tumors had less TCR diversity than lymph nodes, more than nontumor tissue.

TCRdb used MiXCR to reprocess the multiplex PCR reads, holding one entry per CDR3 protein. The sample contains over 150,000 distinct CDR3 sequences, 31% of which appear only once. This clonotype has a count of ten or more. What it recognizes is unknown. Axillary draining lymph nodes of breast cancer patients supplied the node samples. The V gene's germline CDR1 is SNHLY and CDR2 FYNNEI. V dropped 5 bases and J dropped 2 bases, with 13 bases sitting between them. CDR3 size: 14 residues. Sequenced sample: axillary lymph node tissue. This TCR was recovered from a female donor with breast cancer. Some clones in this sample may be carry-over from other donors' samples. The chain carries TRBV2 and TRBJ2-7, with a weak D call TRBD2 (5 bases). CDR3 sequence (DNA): TGTGCCAGCAGTTCACAGCCGGGGACCTACGAGCAGTACTTC. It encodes CASSSQPGTYEQYF.